This TCR beta chain was identified in a study of cytomegalovirus exposure and HLA in healthy donors. Here immunoSEQ multiplex PCR was the method, and the copy in TCRdb shows in-frame clones only, minus some. The sample lists over 200,000 clones, around 90% occurring once. Germline loops: CDR1 MDHEN, CDR2 SYDVKM. Trimming left V 6 bases short and J 5 bases short, with 16 bases between. This CDR3 region has 14 residues. V is TRBV28 and J is TRBJ2-5; D is perhaps TRBD2 (7 bases). Sequencing used PBMCs. This sequence originates from a woman between 18 and 30 years old in good health and CMV-seronegative. The CDR3 loop is CASSFLGGRETQYF. The CDR3 DNA follows: TGTGCCAGCAGCTTCTTGGGGGGGCGGGAGACCCAGTACTTC. The whole variable domain, filled in from reference TRBV28 and TRBJ2-5, reads DVKVTQSSRYLVKRTGEKVFLECVQDMDHENMFWYRQDPGLGLRLIYFSYDVKMKEKGDIPEGYSVSREKKERFSLILESASTNQTSMYLCASSFLGGRETQYFGPGTRLLVL.